The 28 T cell receptor beta chains below all came from one sample that was sequenced in a study of blood T cell repertoires in COVID-19. Profiled with immunoSEQ multiplex PCR; TCRdb holds only in-frame clones, not every one. The table lists over 75,000 clones, over 85% of them singletons. The sample consisted of peripheral blood. These receptors all come from a human donor with COVID-19, enrolled during active disease. The donor label of this sample is uncertain.

V usage is TRBV7-3 and J usage is TRBJ2-1, with 10 nucleotides matching TRBD2. CDR3 size: 15 residues. The junction had 6 bases not matched to a gene; V was cut back by 1 base and J by 9 bases. CDR1 and CDR2 (germline): SGHTA, FQGTGA. The CDR3 DNA sequence: TGTGCCAGCAGCTTAAGTGGGGTAGCGGGAGGTGAGCAGTTCTTC. Translated: CASSLSGVAGGEQFF.

The chain carries TRBV5-4 and TRBJ1-2; 7 nucleotides align to TRBD1. CDR1 SGHNT and CDR2 YYREEE come from the germline V gene (reference sequence). V dropped 3 bases and J dropped 1; count of bases not matched to a gene: 6. The CDR3 runs to 15 residues. CDR3 amino acids: CASSSTGKSNYGYTF. The CDR3 bases are TGTGCCAGCAGCTCGACAGGGAAAAGTAACTATGGCTACACCTTC.

V gene TRBV5-1 combines with J gene TRBJ2-2; TRBD1 is a possible D gene (6 bases). Germline V gives CDR1 SGHRS, CDR2 YFSETQ. Trimming shortened V by 4 bases and J by 7 bases, and 17 bases separated the two germline ends. This CDR3 is built from 15 residues. The DNA of the CDR3 is TGCGCCAGCAGCCTGGAAGGGGGAAGGATCGGGGAGCTGTTTTTT. Translating it yields CASSLEGGRIGELFF.

The chain employs TRBV9 and TRBJ2-7; D gene ambiguous. Trimming shortened V by 4 bases and J by 3 bases, and 14 bases separated the two germline ends. The CDR3 has 14 amino acids. Looked up from germline, CDR1 is SGDLS and CDR2 is YYNGEE. CDR3 sequence (DNA): TGTGCCAGCAGCCCTGCTCAGGCGAGCTACGAGCAGTACTTC. Amino acid sequence: CASSPAQASYEQYF.

V gene TRBV11-1 combines with J gene TRBJ1-2, with 7 bases lining up with TRBD1. V dropped 5 bases and J dropped 4; count of bases not matched to a gene: 10. The CDR3 runs to 15 residues. The germline CDR1 and CDR2 sequences are SGHAT and FQDESV (reference sequence). CDR3 DNA: TGTGCCAGCAGCAGCGACAGGGAAGACCTCTATGGCTACACCTTC. Its protein is CASSSDREDLYGYTF.

V is TRBV5-1 and J is TRBJ1-3; D ambiguous. Trimming removed 2 bases from V and 4 bases from J, with 10 bases in between. CDR1 is SGHRS, CDR2 YFSETQ, per germline. The CDR3 is 14 residues long. As DNA, the CDR3 is TGCGCCAGCAGCTTTGCGGCCGCCGGAAACACCATATATTTT. Its protein is CASSFAAAGNTIYF.

The rearrangement links TRBV6-1 to TRBJ1-4; 9 bases agree with TRBD1. Germline V gene data show CDR1 as MNHNS and CDR2 as SASEGT. Trimming cost V 1 base and J 8 bases; bases outside gene matches: 5. This CDR3 spans 15 amino acids. This CDR3 is CASSEGTGGGEKLFF. The CDR3 coding sequence is TGTGCCAGCAGTGAAGGAACAGGGGGCGGGGAAAAACTGTTTTTT.

The chain has TRBV15 and TRBJ1-2; 12 bases align to TRBD1. This CDR3 spans 15 amino acids. Germline V gives CDR1 LNHNV, CDR2 YYDKDF (reference sequence). Trimming cost V 5 bases and J 8 bases; bases outside gene matches: 9. CDR3 sequence: CATSLQGQGARGYTF. CDR3 nucleotide sequence: TGTGCCACCAGCCTGCAGGGACAGGGGGCGAGGGGCTACACCTTC.

The rearrangement uses TRBV7-2 and TRBJ2-1; 7 bases match TRBD2. Trimming removed 4 bases from V and 8 bases from J; junction bases left unmatched: 11. This CDR3 has 15 amino acids. The germline V gene encodes CDR1 SGHTA and CDR2 FQGNSA. For the CDR3, the DNA is TGTGCCAGCAGCTCGCTTAGGGGAGGGCCTCATGAGCAGTTCTTC. It is translated as CASSSLRGGPHEQFF.

This chain connects TRBV11-1 to TRBJ2-3; a weak D match, TRBD1 (6 bases). V lost 1 base and J lost 3, with 8 bases in between. The CDR3 is made up of 14 amino acids. Germline CDR1 is SGHAT and CDR2 is FQDESV (reference sequence). CDR3 in DNA: TGTGCCAGCAGCTTAGACAGGGAAACAGATACGCAGTATTTT. This codes for CASSLDRETDTQYF.

The rearrangement uses TRBV6-1 and TRBJ2-1; TRBD2 matches at 10 bases. CDR3 length: 16 amino acids. Germline CDR1 reads MNHNS; CDR2 reads SASEGT. V gave up 4 bases and J gave up 0 bases; unmatched junction bases: 3. The CDR3 nucleotides are TGTGCCAGCAGTGGGTCTAGCGGGAGCTCCTACAATGAGCAGTTCTTC. It is translated as CASSGSSGSSYNEQFF.

The J gene is TRBJ2-3, the V gene TRBV5-5; perhaps TRBD2 as D (6 bases). Germline loops: CDR1 SGHKS, CDR2 YYEKEE (reference sequence). Trimming stripped 3 bases from V and 0 bases from J, with 11 bases between. The CDR3 sequence is 15 residues long. This chain's CDR3 is CASSWEVGSTDTQYF. Written as DNA, the CDR3 is TGTGCCAGCAGCTGGGAGGTGGGGAGCACAGATACGCAGTATTTT.

This chain joins TRBV3-1 (or the pseudogene TRBV3-2) and TRBJ2-3; 9 bases are shared with TRBD1. Germline CDR1 and CDR2: LGHDT and YNNKEL (reference sequence). Trimming at V came to 2 bases and at J to 2 bases, leaving 2 bases not matched to a gene. This CDR3 is 15 amino acids long. The CDR3 sequence: CASSQNRGPTDTQYF. For the CDR3, the DNA is TGTGCCAGCAGCCAAAACAGGGGGCCCACAGATACGCAGTATTTT.

The chain employs TRBV5-6 and TRBJ2-7; possibly TRBD2 for D (6 bases). Deletions cut 0 bases from V and 0 bases from J, with 10 bases between. This CDR3 is built from 15 residues. The germline V gene encodes CDR1 SGHDT and CDR2 YYEEEE. In DNA, the CDR3 is TGTGCCAGCAGCTTGGCCCCTAGCGTCTCCTACGAGCAGTACTTC. It is translated as CASSLAPSVSYEQYF.

There are a few counts of this clone. The V and J genes are TRBV7-2 and TRBJ2-1, with 7 bases matching TRBD2. The germline gives CDR1 SGHTA, CDR2 FQGNSA. CDR3 size: 16 residues. Trimming took 5 bases from V and 2 from J; bases not matched to a gene: 9. CDR3 region: CASSEFSGLAYNEQFF. CDR3 nucleotide sequence: TGTGCCAGCAGCGAATTTAGCGGGTTGGCCTACAATGAGCAGTTCTTC.

This chain connects TRBV5-4 to TRBJ2-3; TRBD2 agrees at 7 bases. Germline V gene data show CDR1 as SGHNT and CDR2 as YYREEE (reference sequence). V gave up 4 bases and J gave up 10 bases; unmatched junction bases: 12. This CDR3 is 14 amino acids long. DNA for the CDR3: TGTGCCAGCAGCAACGACCCCGGGGACTATTCGCAGTATTTT. Residues: CASSNDPGDYSQYF.

The chain combines TRBV6-1 with TRBJ1-3, with unresolved D. Per the germline V gene, CDR1 is MNHNS and CDR2 is SASEGT. The CDR3 spans 15 residues. V lost 3 bases and J lost 0, with 9 bases in between. The CDR3 reads CASSDPGSSGNTIYF. CDR3 nucleotides: TGTGCCAGCAGTGACCCGGGGTCCTCTGGAAACACCATATATTTT.

CDR3 protein: CASGYFPGTGELFF. CDR3 nucleotides: TGTGCCAGCGGTTATTTCCCGGGGACCGGGGAGCTGTTTTTT. V is TRBV9 and J is TRBJ2-2; TRBD2 might be the D (5 bases). The CDR3 is 14 amino acids. The V gene's germline CDR1 is SGDLS and CDR2 YYNGEE. Trimming took off 7 bases at V and 5 bases at J, with 15 bases between the two ends.

This rearrangement joins TRBV5-1 to TRBJ1-2; D unclear. Germline lookup yields CDR1 SGHRS and CDR2 YFSETQ. Trimming cost V 4 bases and J 7 bases, with 17 bases left between them. This CDR3 comprises 14 residues. This chain's CDR3 is CASSLLTEVSGYTF. Here the CDR3 DNA reads TGCGCCAGCAGCCTTTTGACGGAGGTGTCTGGCTACACCTTC.

This chain links TRBV24-1 with TRBJ2-2, with 8 bases matching TRBD1. In germline, CDR1 is KGHDR, CDR2 SFDVKD. V trimming: 4 bases; J trimming: 3 bases; junction bases outside the gene matches: 15. This CDR3 is built from 19 residues. CDR3 amino acids: CATSDTRGPQVGDTGELFF. The CDR3 DNA follows: TGTGCCACCAGTGACACCAGGGGGCCACAAGTCGGTGACACCGGGGAGCTGTTTTTT.

The J gene is TRBJ2-7, the V gene TRBV29-1; 8 bases map to TRBD2. After removal of 6 bases from V and 5 bases from J, the junction contained 6 bases not matched to a gene. Germline CDR1 SQVTM, CDR2 ANQGSEA. The CDR3 has 12 residues. The CDR3 reads CSVHQRENEQYF. In nucleotides, the CDR3 is TGCAGCGTCCACCAGCGGGAGAACGAGCAGTACTTC.

CDR3 sequence reads: CASSVEDFRNEQFF. In nucleotides, the CDR3 is TGTGCCAGCAGCGTAGAGGACTTTCGCAATGAGCAGTTCTTC. The chain is built from TRBV9 and TRBJ2-1; perhaps TRBD2 as D (5 bases). V was clipped by 0 bases and J by 6 bases, with 10 bases between them. Germline CDR1 is SGDLS and CDR2 is YYNGEE. The CDR3 covers 14 residues.

This chain links TRBV5-6 with TRBJ2-5; 7 positions agree with TRBD1. The junction had 7 bases not matched to a gene; V was cut back by 2 bases and J by 0 bases. From germline, CDR1 is SGHDT and CDR2 YYEEEE. The CDR3 runs to 16 residues. The CDR3 sequence is CASSLLGGSYQETQYF. CDR3 in DNA: TGTGCCAGCAGCTTATTAGGGGGCAGTTACCAAGAGACCCAGTACTTC. Complete variable domain (other parts from reference TRBV5-6 and TRBJ2-5): DAGVTQSPTHLIKTRGQQVTLRCSPKSGHDTVSWYQQALGQGPQFIFQYYEEEERQRGNFPDRFSGHQFPNYSSELNVNALLLGDSALYLCASSLLGGSYQETQYFGPGTRLLVL.

The CDR3 protein is CASSLPGPYTDTQYF. The CDR3 region has the DNA TGTGCCAGCAGCCTACCGGGTCCCTACACAGATACGCAGTATTTT. J is TRBJ2-3 and V is TRBV5-4; D gene uncertain. This CDR3 is 15 amino acids long. Trimming removed 4 bases from V and 2 bases from J, with 14 bases in between. Germline CDR1 is SGHNT and CDR2 is YYREEE (reference sequence).

The chain has TRBV2 and TRBJ2-7; 8 nucleotides align to TRBD1. CDR3 length equals 13 residues. Losses at the gene ends were 6 bases for V and 3 bases for J; bases not matched to a gene: 4. CDR1 is SNHLY, CDR2 FYNNEI, per germline. In nucleotides, the CDR3 is TGTGCCAGCAGACAGGGGGTTGACTACGAGCAGTACTTC. Residues: CASRQGVDYEQYF.

Here the CDR3 reads CASSTGPGLAGAGGELFF. The CDR3 DNA reads TGTGCCAGCAGCACAGGACCTGGACTAGCGGGCGCTGGCGGGGAGCTGTTTTTT. V gene TRBV5-4 combines with J gene TRBJ2-2, with TRBD2 matching over 11 bases. J gave up 7 bases and V 4 bases, and 15 bases lay outside the gene matches. The CDR3 totals 18 residues. Germline V lookup: CDR1 SGHNT, CDR2 YYREEE (reference sequence).

CDR3 amino acids: CAIGTGGEKLFF. CDR3 sequence (DNA): TGTGCCATCGGAACGGGGGGCGAAAAACTGTTTTTT. The gene calls are TRBV10-3 and TRBJ1-4, with D perhaps matching TRBD1 (6 bases). Between the trimmed V and J ends, which lost 8 bases and 8 bases, there was a span of 12 bases. The CDR3 length is 12 residues. Looked up from germline, CDR1 is ENHRY and CDR2 is SYGVKD.

The rearrangement links TRBV12-3 or TRBV12-4 to TRBJ2-1; tentative D call: TRBD2 (6 bases). This CDR3 contains 13 residues. V dropped 2 bases and J dropped 12 bases, with 14 bases sitting between them. The CDR3 reads CASSLFNRGRQFF. The CDR3 DNA follows: TGTGCCAGCAGTTTATTTAATCGGGGGAGGCAGTTCTTC.